This T cell receptor (beta chain) was sequenced during a study of OX40 agonist ivuxolimab in advanced cancers. Study at large: While on treatment, patients had intravenous ivuxolimab at 0.01 to 10 mg/kg every 2 weeks. Participants averaged 60 years of age (range about 23 to 80) and were roughly 80% male. Enrollees could have had prior anti-PD-1, anti-PD-L1 or anti-CTLA-4 therapy, which 30% to 50% had received.

Study findings and constraints: Normalized T-cell clonal expansion was also low in a subset of nonresponders.

As for this clone: Its antigen is not identified.

The protocol was immunoSEQ multiplex PCR, while the TCRdb copy is restricted to in-frame clones and leaves out a portion. The sample holds 65,000 to 100,000 clones; roughly 88% are singletons and the top ten take about 4%. The input for sequencing was CD4+ or CD8+ T cells sorted from blood, taken in a trial of the OX40 agonist ivuxolimab. This receptor was obtained from an adult with an advanced solid tumor such as melanoma, head and neck, liver or kidney cancer.

The CDR3 nucleotides are TGTGCCTGGAGATGGCGATTAGCAGCCGTTAACTATGGCTACACCTTC. This gives the protein CAWRWRLAAVNYGYTF. The chain recombines TRBV30 with TRBJ1-2; D gene unclear. Trimming stripped 3 bases from V and 1 base from J, with 18 bases between. Germline V gives CDR1 GTSNPN, CDR2 SVGIG (reference sequence). The CDR3 consists of 16 residues. Variable domain in full (rest from reference TRBV30 and TRBJ1-2): SQTIHQWPATLVQPVGSPLSLECTVEGTSNPNLYWYRQAAGRGLQLLFYSVGIGQISSEVPQNLSASRPQDRQFILSSKKLLLSDSGFYLCAWRWRLAAVNYGYTFGSGTRLTVV.